These 22 T cell receptor beta chains originate from one sample sequenced in a study of blood T cell repertoires in COVID-19. The data were produced by immunoSEQ multiplex PCR, yet TCRdb's version contains in-frame clones alone and is incomplete. The top ten clones hold around 3.2% of a sample with about 140,000 clones, about 83% of them seen once. The sequenced sample was PBMCs or T cells enriched from blood (not recorded which). Receptor source: a woman aged 45-65 years with acute COVID-19.

V is TRBV5-6 and J is TRBJ1-1; D gene uncertain. Trimming removed 1 base from V and 3 bases from J, with 10 bases in between. CDR3 length: 14 amino acids. Germline-derived CDR1 and CDR2 are SGHDT and YYEEEE. CDR3 protein: CASSLLMVDTEAFF. The CDR3 coding sequence is TGTGCCAGCAGCTTGCTGATGGTAGACACTGAAGCTTTCTTT.

The V and J genes are TRBV4-1 and TRBJ2-3; the match to TRBD2 covers 8 bases. The CDR3 has 17 residues. V gave up 0 bases and J gave up 0 bases; unmatched junction bases: 5. Germline CDR1 and CDR2: MGHRA and YSYEKL. The CDR3: CASSQERASGSTDTQYF. The CDR3 coding sequence is TGCGCCAGCAGCCAAGAAAGGGCTAGCGGGAGCACAGATACGCAGTATTTT.

The chain employs TRBV2 and TRBJ1-2, with TRBD1 matching over 8 bases. CDR3 length equals 13 residues. The germline V gene encodes CDR1 SNHLY and CDR2 FYNNEI. Trimming removed 5 bases from V and 6 bases from J; junction bases left unmatched: 5. In DNA, the CDR3 is TGTGCCAGCAGTTCCAGGACAGGGAATGGCTACACCTTC. It is translated as CASSSRTGNGYTF.

The gene calls are TRBV2 and TRBJ2-2; 7 bases align to TRBD1. The CDR3 loop spans 13 amino acids. Trimming cost V 9 bases and J 6 bases; bases outside gene matches: 7. In germline, CDR1 is SNHLY, CDR2 FYNNEI. The CDR3, as DNA: TGTGCCAGGACAGGGTTGGTCGCCGGGGAGCTGTTTTTT. Protein product: CARTGLVAGELFF.

V usage is TRBV7-9 and J usage is TRBJ1-2; TRBD1 matches at 7 bases. The CDR3 runs 15 residues. Germline values: CDR1 SEHNR, CDR2 FQNEAQ (reference sequence). Trimming cost V 4 bases and J 8 bases; bases outside gene matches: 13. The CDR3 spells CASSSAAGGQRGYTF. CDR3 DNA sequence: TGTGCCAGCAGCTCCGCAGCAGGGGGTCAGCGGGGCTACACCTTC.

The chain is built from TRBV5-6 and TRBJ2-7, with TRBD1 matching 7 bases. The CDR3 covers 16 residues. V lost 4 bases and J lost 0; bases outside the gene matches: 10. Germline V gene data show CDR1 as SGHDT and CDR2 as YYEEEE. CDR3 sequence (DNA): TGTGCCAGCAGCCCGATACAGGGGAGTCACTCCTACGAGCAGTACTTC. It yields the protein CASSPIQGSHSYEQYF. Filled out from reference TRBV5-6 and TRBJ2-7, the complete variable domain reads DAGVTQSPTHLIKTRGQQVTLRCSPKSGHDTVSWYQQALGQGPQFIFQYYEEEERQRGNFPDRFSGHQFPNYSSELNVNALLLGDSALYLCASSPIQGSHSYEQYFGPGTRLTVT.

The V and J genes are TRBV27 and TRBJ2-6, with unresolved D. Germline V gene sequence: CDR1 MNHEY, CDR2 SMNVEV (reference sequence). V was shortened by 5 bases and J by 1 base, with 15 bases between the two germline ends. The CDR3 contains 17 residues. The CDR3 DNA is TGTGCCAGCAGTCGCATTGTCTATGGTTCTGGGGCCAACGTCCTGACTTTC. This sequence encodes CASSRIVYGSGANVLTF.

The V gene is TRBV3-1 (or the pseudogene TRBV3-2), the J gene TRBJ2-7, with 11 bases matching TRBD2. The V and J ends lost 0 bases and 12 bases, in that order; junction bases with no gene match: 10. CDR3 size: 15 residues. Germline CDR1 LGHDT, CDR2 YNNKEL (reference sequence). In nucleotides, the CDR3 is TGTGCCAGCAGCCAAGAAGGTGCTGGGACTAGCGGTTTGTACTTC. As protein: CASSQEGAGTSGLYF.

The chain joins TRBV19 to TRBJ2-3, with 9 bases matching TRBD1. The germline V gene encodes CDR1 LNHDA and CDR2 SQIVND (reference sequence). CDR3 length: 15 amino acids. The junction had 4 bases not matched to a gene; V was cut back by 6 bases and J by 0 bases. CDR3 nucleotides: TGTGCCAGTAGACCAGGACAGGGGAGCACAGATACGCAGTATTTT. The encoded protein is CASRPGQGSTDTQYF.

V is TRBV25-1 and J is TRBJ1-5; TRBD1 is a possible D gene (5 bases). Germline loops: CDR1 MGHDK, CDR2 SYGVNS. Trimming removed 8 bases at V and 4 bases at J, with 12 bases between. The CDR3 sequence is 13 residues long. The CDR3 bases are TGTGCCAGCGGGGCGGGGGGTAATCAGCCCCAGCATTTT. Protein: CASGAGGNQPQHF.

The chain combines TRBV10-3 with TRBJ1-1; 9 nucleotides match TRBD1. The junction had 3 bases not matched to a gene; V was cut back by 6 bases and J by 4 bases. Germline-derived CDR1 and CDR2 are ENHRY and SYGVKD. CDR3 length: 13 amino acids. The CDR3 spells CAISDRGSTEAFF. DNA of the CDR3: TGTGCCATCAGCGACAGGGGGAGCACTGAAGCTTTCTTT.

The chain recombines TRBV29-1 with TRBJ1-2, with a possible D match to TRBD1 (6 bases). Between the trimmed V and J ends, which lost 8 bases and 8 bases, there was a span of 18 bases. Germline V gene data show CDR1 as SQVTM and CDR2 as ANQGSEA. The CDR3 contains 12 residues. The CDR3 spells CSTRGGIGGYTF. The CDR3 region has the DNA TGCAGCACACGAGGGGGAATTGGCGGCTACACCTTC.

The gene calls are TRBV11-2 and TRBJ2-7; D remains ambiguous. This CDR3 comprises 16 residues. The germline V gene has CDR1 SGHAT and CDR2 FQNNGV. V gave up 0 bases and J gave up 0 bases, with 12 bases separating them. As DNA, the CDR3 is TGTGCCAGCAGCTTAGAACGGCGTGCTAGCTCCTACGAGCAGTACTTC. Translation gives CASSLERRASSYEQYF.

This sequence joins TRBV6-5 and TRBJ1-5; TRBD1 might be the D (5 bases). The CDR3 is made up of 15 amino acids. The V end lost 7 bases, the J end lost 1 base, and 14 bases lay between the germline ends. Per the germline V gene, CDR1 is MNHEY and CDR2 is SVGAGI. In DNA, the CDR3 is TGTGCCAGCAATCCCGGCGGGGGGAGCAATCAGCCCCAGCATTTT. Its protein product is CASNPGGGSNQPQHF.

The rearrangement joins TRBV4-3 to TRBJ2-1; 7 bases agree with TRBD1. The V segment lost 3 bases and the J segment 10 bases; nucleotides outside the gene matches: 9. Germline V gives CDR1 LGHNA, CDR2 YSLEER. This CDR3 comprises 14 residues. The CDR3 DNA reads as TGCGCCAGCAGCCAGGGCCGACAGGGACGAGAGCAGTTCTTC. It is translated as CASSQGRQGREQFF.

This clone was observed a handful of times. The rearrangement uses TRBV7-8 and TRBJ2-7; TRBD1 might be the D (5 bases). The CDR3 consists of 15 residues. Trimming stripped 0 bases from V and 0 bases from J, with 9 bases between. CDR1 is SGHVS, CDR2 FQNEAQ, per germline. CDR3 loop: CASSLANQGSYEQYF. In DNA, the CDR3 is TGTGCCAGCAGCTTAGCGAATCAGGGCTCCTACGAGCAGTACTTC. Full variable domain (outside the CDR3, taken from reference TRBV7-8 and TRBJ2-7): GAGVSQSPRYKVAKRGQDVALRCDPISGHVSLFWYQQALGQGPEFLTYFQNEAQLDKSGLPSDRFFAERPEGSVSTLKIQRTQQEDSAVYLCASSLANQGSYEQYFGPGTRLTVT.

V gene TRBV4-1 combines with J gene TRBJ1-2, with 7 bases aligning to TRBD1. Germline V gives CDR1 MGHRA, CDR2 YSYEKL. The CDR3 has 14 residues. V lost 8 bases, J lost 5 bases, and 11 bases stayed unmatched. The CDR3, as DNA: TGCGCCAGCGTCCCCGGGACAGCTCCTTATGGCTACACCTTC. Residues: CASVPGTAPYGYTF.

CDR3: CASSHYLGLAGEETQYF. The CDR3 coding sequence is TGTGCCAGCAGCCATTATTTAGGACTAGCGGGAGAAGAGACCCAGTACTTC. The chain joins TRBV3-1 (or the pseudogene TRBV3-2) to TRBJ2-5; 13 bases are shared with TRBD2. V gave up 3 bases and J gave up 3 bases; unmatched junction bases: 7. CDR1 and CDR2 (germline): LGHDT, YNNKEL (reference sequence). This CDR3 comprises 17 residues.

V and J are TRBV7-2 and TRBJ2-1; 9 nucleotides line up with TRBD2. Germline trimming cut 2 bases from V and 4 bases from J; bases unmatched to any gene: 3. CDR3 size: 15 residues. Germline CDR1 and CDR2: SGHTA and FQGNSA. The CDR3 coding sequence is TGTGCCAGCAGCTTATTAGCGGGAGCGTACAATGAGCAGTTCTTC. Protein sequence: CASSLLAGAYNEQFF.

The genes are TRBV4-3 and TRBJ2-1, with unresolved D. Germline values: CDR1 LGHNA, CDR2 YSLEER. This CDR3 has 15 residues. Trimming left V 0 bases short and J 5 bases short, with 11 bases between. The CDR3 sequence is CASSQDEQPNNEQFF. The CDR3 DNA is TGCGCCAGCAGCCAAGATGAACAGCCTAACAATGAGCAGTTCTTC.

This clone is a singleton in its sample. This chain joins TRBV5-4 and TRBJ1-2; TRBD1 might be the D (5 bases). Trimming stripped 4 bases from V and 8 bases from J, with 21 bases between. Germline V gives CDR1 SGHNT, CDR2 YYREEE (reference sequence). This CDR3 is built from 15 residues. The CDR3 DNA is TGTGCCAGCAGCCCTACTTCTGGGGCGATGAGGGGCTACACCTTC. As protein: CASSPTSGAMRGYTF.

This clone appeared a few times. The chain recombines TRBV5-1 with TRBJ2-7; D possibly corresponds to TRBD1 (6 bases). CDR1 SGHRS and CDR2 YFSETQ come from the germline V gene. The CDR3 has 13 amino acids. V was clipped by 5 bases and J by 5 bases, with 14 bases between them. The CDR3: CASSRQGNDEQYF. The CDR3 nucleotides read TGCGCCAGCAGTCGGCAGGGGAACGACGAGCAGTACTTC.